This T cell receptor (beta chain) was captured by sequencing in a study of persistence of HIV-infected CD4 T cells. Cells were stimulated with CMV-infected fibroblast lysates at 8.5 to 10 ug/mL. CD40L/CD69 double-negative CD45RO-high memory CD4+ T cells were collected. Study-wide results and limits: Antigen-responding cells were enriched for degenerate expanded CDR3beta sequences. Rare CMV-responding cells carrying HIV-1 proviruses were not analyzed separately for TCR. TCR oligoclonality correlated with proviral oligoclonality in the same sorted populations.

This was the immunoSEQ version 4 assay in survey mode. The protocol was immunoSEQ multiplex PCR, while the TCRdb copy is restricted to in-frame clones and leaves out a portion. The top ten hold approximately 1.6% of the sample, which has about 37,000 clones, 80% seen once. Per germline, CDR1 MNHEY and CDR2 SMNVEV (reference sequence). V was cut by 0 bases and J by 1 base, with 8 bases left in between. This CDR3 region has 15 residues. Points on this clone: Antigen unknown.

The source of this sequence is an adult man with HIV who was CMV-seropositive. The source material was CD4+ T cells sorted from PBMCs after approximately 19-hour stimulation, sampled from a patient who received antiretroviral therapy. The J gene is TRBJ2-3, the V gene TRBV27, with D perhaps matching TRBD2 (6 bases). The CDR3 loop is CASSLSGTRTDTQYF. The CDR3 coding sequence is TGTGCCAGCAGTTTATCAGGGACTCGCACAGATACGCAGTATTTT.